The 27 T cell receptor beta chains below come from one sample, sequenced in a study of blood T cell repertoires in COVID-19. The method was immunoSEQ multiplex PCR; TCRdb's version includes in-frame clones alone and lacks a portion of them. The data show 650,000 to 800,000 clones, 70% to 90% seen once. The sample comprised peripheral blood. These receptors came from a woman in her late teens or twenties with acute or convalescent COVID-19.

This rearrangement joins TRBV14 to TRBJ1-1; D remains unclear. This CDR3 spans 15 amino acids. V lost 1 base to trimming and J lost 1 base, with 10 bases between them. Germline CDR1 SGHDN, CDR2 FVKESK. The CDR3 bases are TGTGCCAGCAGCCAAGTTGGCAGGCCGAACACTGAAGCTTTCTTT. The encoded protein is CASSQVGRPNTEAFF.

V gene TRBV2 combines with J gene TRBJ1-4; D is perhaps TRBD1 (5 bases). The germline gives CDR1 SNHLY, CDR2 FYNNEI. V lost 1 base and J 8 bases, leaving 14 bases between the germline ends. The CDR3 contains 15 residues. The CDR3 sequence: CASSEEGERKEKLFF. The CDR3 region has the DNA TGTGCCAGCAGTGAAGAAGGGGAACGGAAGGAAAAACTGTTTTTT.

This chain links TRBV19 with TRBJ1-2, with 9 nucleotides matching TRBD1. Looked up from germline, CDR1 is LNHDA and CDR2 is SQIVND (reference sequence). CDR3 length: 15 amino acids. The V gene end was trimmed by 3 bases and the J gene end by 0 bases; junction bases not matched to a gene: 2. The DNA for the CDR3 is TGTGCCAGTAGTATGTACAGGGGGCCTAACTATGGCTACACCTTC. Translated: CASSMYRGPNYGYTF. Looking up the rest from reference TRBV19 and TRBJ1-2 gives the full variable domain: DGGITQSPKYLFRKEGQNVTLSCEQNLNHDAMYWYRQDPGQGLRLIYYSQIVNDFQKGDIAEGYSVSREKKESFPLTVTSAQKNPTAFYLCASSMYRGPNYGYTFGSGTRLTVV.

The chain has TRBV19 and TRBJ1-6; tentatively, D is TRBD1 (5 bases). The germline V gene has CDR1 LNHDA and CDR2 SQIVND (reference sequence). The CDR3 covers 14 residues. V was cut by 5 bases and J by 12 bases, with 17 bases left in between. The CDR3, as DNA: TGTGCCAGTAGTCACCGGGGGGGGAACTTACCCCTCCACTTT. Residues: CASSHRGGNLPLHF.

V is TRBV5-5 and J is TRBJ1-2; 7 nucleotides align to TRBD1. This CDR3 has 15 amino acids. Germline CDR1 and CDR2: SGHKS and YYEKEE (reference sequence). J gave up 8 bases and V 4 bases, and 14 bases lay outside the gene matches. In DNA form, the CDR3 reads TGTGCCAGCAGCCGTGCCGGGACAGATTTCCGGGGCTACACCTTC. It encodes CASSRAGTDFRGYTF.

The chain combines TRBV12-3 or TRBV12-4 with TRBJ1-1, with 7 bases identical to TRBD1. The CDR3 consists of 13 residues. V trimming: 5 bases; J trimming: 9 bases; junction bases outside the gene matches: 9. The CDR3 here is CASSIGTANKAFF. CDR3 sequence (DNA): TGTGCCAGCAGTATCGGGACAGCCAATAAAGCTTTCTTT.

The genes are TRBV6-2 or TRBV6-3 and TRBJ1-2, with 8 bases fitting TRBD1. With 4 bases clipped from V and 8 bases from J, the junction kept 9 bases outside the gene matches. Germline lookup yields CDR1 MNHEY and CDR2 SVGEGT. The CDR3 totals 14 residues. The CDR3 sequence: CASSSAGGQEGYTF. CDR3 nucleotides: TGTGCCAGCAGTTCGGCAGGGGGCCAGGAAGGCTACACCTTC.

V gene TRBV5-1 combines with J gene TRBJ1-1; perhaps TRBD1 as D (6 bases). Between the trimmed V and J ends, which lost 0 bases and 4 bases, there was a span of 22 bases. Germline assignment: CDR1 SGHRS and CDR2 YFSETQ. CDR3 length: 18 amino acids. The CDR3 DNA reads as TGCGCCAGCAGCTTGGATCCAATCGGATCCTCCAGGGGCACTGAAGCTTTCTTT. Protein product: CASSLDPIGSSRGTEAFF.

The rearrangement uses TRBV5-1 and TRBJ2-3; tentatively, D is TRBD1 (6 bases). The ends were cut back, 0 bases at V and 0 bases at J, with 11 bases in the middle. The CDR3 runs 16 residues. The germline CDR1 and CDR2 sequences are SGHRS and YFSETQ. CDR3 region: CASSLAEGVSTDTQYF. The DNA for the CDR3 is TGCGCCAGCAGCTTGGCCGAGGGGGTAAGCACAGATACGCAGTATTTT.

The genes are TRBV19 and TRBJ2-1, with D uncertain. CDR3 size: 12 residues. Germline values: CDR1 LNHDA, CDR2 SQIVND (reference sequence). V lost 10 bases and J 0 bases, leaving 7 bases between the germline ends. CDR3 DNA: TGTGCCACACAGAGCTCCTACAATGAGCAGTTCTTC. It specifies CATQSSYNEQFF.

This rearrangement joins TRBV5-1 to TRBJ2-5; D might be TRBD1 (6 bases). This CDR3 region has 14 residues. Germline V gene sequence: CDR1 SGHRS, CDR2 YFSETQ. V was clipped by 2 bases and J by 3 bases, with 11 bases between them. CDR3 loop: CASSLRQAEETQYF. CDR3 coding DNA: TGCGCCAGCAGCTTAAGACAGGCCGAAGAGACCCAGTACTTC. The full variable domain, completed using reference TRBV5-1 and TRBJ2-5, is KAGVTQTPRYLIKTRGQQVTLSCSPISGHRSVSWYQQTPGQGLQFLFEYFSETQRNKGNFPGRFSGRQFSNSRSEMNVSTLELGDSALYLCASSLRQAEETQYFGPGTRLLVL.

The J gene is TRBJ2-3, the V gene TRBV7-3, with 8 bases that match TRBD2. CDR1 is SGHTA, CDR2 FQGTGA, per germline. After removal of 7 bases from V and 4 bases from J, the junction contained 10 bases not matched to a gene. The CDR3 totals 15 residues. The DNA of the CDR3 is TGTGCCAGCACCCCCCTCGGGGGGGGCCCAGATACGCAGTATTTT. Its protein product is CASTPLGGGPDTQYF.

The chain joins TRBV19 to TRBJ2-7, with D possibly being TRBD1 (6 bases). CDR1 and CDR2 from the germline V gene are LNHDA and SQIVND (reference sequence). CDR3 length: 15 residues. Trimming cost V 5 bases and J 3 bases, with 17 bases left between them. This CDR3 reads CASSLRPRDNYEQYF. CDR3 nucleotide sequence: TGTGCCAGTAGTCTTCGCCCCCGGGACAACTACGAGCAGTACTTC.

V and J are TRBV24-1 and TRBJ1-2; D is possibly TRBD1 (6 bases). The CDR3 covers 16 residues. Trimming shortened V by 2 bases and J by 6 bases, and 18 bases separated the two germline ends. Germline V gene sequence: CDR1 KGHDR, CDR2 SFDVKD. The CDR3 DNA sequence: TGTGCCACCAGTGATTCGGTGGGGGGGCAGAGGGATGGCTACACCTTC. Its protein product is CATSDSVGGQRDGYTF.

V gene TRBV30 combines with J gene TRBJ1-1; 10 bases map to TRBD1. The CDR3 consists of 13 residues. The germline V gene has CDR1 GTSNPN and CDR2 SVGIG (reference sequence). The V segment lost 3 bases and the J segment 4 bases; nucleotides outside the gene matches: 2. CDR3 residues: CAWSRDRGTEAFF. The CDR3 DNA is TGTGCCTGGAGCCGGGACAGGGGCACTGAAGCTTTCTTT.

The chain carries TRBV18 and TRBJ1-1; the D gene is possibly TRBD1 (6 bases). The germline V and J ends were trimmed by 7 bases and 0 bases, with 15 bases remaining between them. Germline V lookup: CDR1 KGHSH, CDR2 LQKENI. The CDR3 is made up of 15 amino acids. The CDR3 here is CASYPDRLLNTEAFF. The CDR3 DNA is TGTGCCAGCTACCCAGACAGGTTACTGAACACTGAAGCTTTCTTT.

The chain carries TRBV7-2 and TRBJ1-2, with D maybe TRBD1 (6 bases). Germline loops: CDR1 SGHTA, CDR2 FQGNSA. The CDR3 is 14 residues long. The V end was cut by 1 base, the J end by 8 bases, with 14 bases between. The CDR3 loop is CASSLGTGLRGYTF. The DNA for the CDR3 is TGTGCCAGCAGCTTAGGTACAGGGTTGAGGGGCTACACCTTC.

The chain combines TRBV25-1 with TRBJ1-1, with D possibly TRBD1 on 5 matching bases. The CDR3 is 15 residues long. In germline, CDR1 is MGHDK, CDR2 SYGVNS. V was pared by 0 bases and J by 2 bases, with 10 bases between. CDR3 nucleotides: TGTGCCAGCAGTGAATATATGGGGGGTAACACTGAAGCTTTCTTT. This codes for CASSEYMGGNTEAFF.

The chain is built from TRBV4-1 and TRBJ1-2; D may be TRBD1 (5 bases). The CDR3 sequence is 17 residues long. Looked up from germline, CDR1 is MGHRA and CDR2 is YSYEKL. Trimming took 3 bases from V and 7 from J, leaving 24 bases between them. CDR3 sequence (DNA): TGCGCCAGCAGCCATAGGCCATATTTGGCCAGGGCCTGTGGCTACACCTTC. It encodes CASSHRPYLARACGYTF.

This clone was found once. V usage is TRBV28 and J usage is TRBJ2-5; 10 bases line up with TRBD1. CDR3 length equals 14 residues. Looked up from germline, CDR1 is MDHEN and CDR2 is SYDVKM. V was clipped by 10 bases and J by 4 bases; unmatched bases: 9. The CDR3 loop reads CATKTGGVRETQYF. DNA of the CDR3: TGTGCCACCAAGACAGGGGGCGTGAGAGAGACCCAGTACTTC.

The chain links TRBV11-3 to TRBJ1-2, with a tentative D call TRBD1 (5 bases). Germline assignment: CDR1 SGHNT and CDR2 YENEEA. Trimming took 7 bases from V and 4 from J, leaving 19 bases between them. The CDR3 sequence is 15 residues long. CDR3 nucleotides: TGTGCCAGCAACCTACGCCTACAGGAGACCTATGGCTACACCTTC. This gives the protein CASNLRLQETYGYTF.

The rearrangement joins TRBV5-1 to TRBJ1-4, with D possibly being TRBD1 (6 bases). CDR3 size: 14 residues. The germline CDR1 and CDR2 sequences are SGHRS and YFSETQ. Trimming left V 2 bases short and J 5 bases short, with 10 bases between. The CDR3 region has the DNA TGCGCCAGCAGCTTACAGGGTTTGAATGAAAAACTGTTTTTT. Translation gives CASSLQGLNEKLFF.

The chain uses TRBV28 and TRBJ2-2, with 8 bases identical to TRBD1. The V segment lost 3 bases and the J segment 6 bases; nucleotides outside the gene matches: 3. Germline assignment: CDR1 MDHEN and CDR2 SYDVKM. The CDR3 spans 14 residues. In DNA, the CDR3 is TGTGCCAGCAGTTTGGGACAGGATGCCGGGGAGCTGTTTTTT. Residues: CASSLGQDAGELFF.

The CDR3 DNA is TGTGCCAGCAGCCCGACTAGCGGGGGCGCGGGTGCTAATGAGCTGTTTTTT. Protein product: CASSPTSGGAGANELFF. The rearrangement links TRBV9 to TRBJ2-2; 12 positions agree with TRBD2. From germline, CDR1 is SGDLS and CDR2 YYNGEE. The CDR3 runs 17 residues. The V gene end was trimmed by 4 bases and the J gene end by 11 bases; junction bases not matched to a gene: 15.

The CDR3 coding sequence is TGCGCCAGCAGCCGCGGGAGCCCCTATAATTCACCCCTCCACTTT. Protein product: CASSRGSPYNSPLHF. This rearrangement joins TRBV4-1 to TRBJ1-6; D is unclear. Germline-derived CDR1 and CDR2 are MGHRA and YSYEKL. V was clipped by 4 bases and J by 2 bases, with 9 bases between them. CDR3 length: 15 amino acids.

This clone has a handful of counts. V gene TRBV7-9 combines with J gene TRBJ1-1; D is undetermined. CDR3 length: 12 amino acids. Germline V gives CDR1 SEHNR, CDR2 FQNEAQ (reference sequence). V was cut by 1 base and J by 6 bases, with 6 bases left in between. The CDR3 DNA reads as TGTGCCAGCAGCTTAGTACAGTCTGAAGCTTTCTTT. It encodes CASSLVQSEAFF.

The chain carries TRBV7-9 and TRBJ1-1; 10 positions match TRBD1. CDR3 size: 15 residues. Germline assignment: CDR1 SEHNR and CDR2 FQNEAQ (reference sequence). With V trimmed by 4 bases and J by 3 bases, 5 bases remained unmatched. CDR3 sequence: CASSSRQGADTEAFF. In DNA, the CDR3 is TGTGCCAGCAGCTCGAGACAGGGGGCAGACACTGAAGCTTTCTTT. The full variable domain, its missing parts supplied by reference TRBV7-9 and TRBJ1-1, is DTGVSQNPRHKITKRGQNVTFRCDPISEHNRLYWYRQTLGQGPEFLTYFQNEAQLEKSRLLSDRFSAERPKGSFSTLEIQRTEQGDSAMYLCASSSRQGADTEAFFGQGTRLTVV.